This T cell receptor beta chain was sequenced in a study of vaccination effects on CD4 cells after COVID-19. Across the study: The median interval between the second dose and post-vaccine sampling was 72 days. Study-wide results and limits: Sampling in the study covered few convalescent patients and included no early post-infection timepoints.

Produced via immunoSEQ multiplex PCR; TCRdb's table is partial and in-frame only. The table has about 32,000 clones, approximately 76% seen once. Per germline, CDR1 LNHDA and CDR2 SQIVND (reference sequence). The CDR3 covers 14 residues. Trimming took 1 base from V and 7 from J, leaving 13 bases between them. In regard to this clone: Antigen specificity is unknown.

Sequencing followed a ViraFEST assay step that expanded antigen-specific CD4+ T cells with viral peptide pools. The authors isolated CD4+ T cells after approximately 9 days of culture. Vaccination of participants consisted of two doses of either the BNT162b2 or mRNA-1273 vaccine. Having tested negative for nucleocapsid antibodies, the vaccine recipients showed no prior SARS-CoV-2 infection. This specimen was CD4+ T cells from PBMCs cultured with HCoV-229E spike peptides, taken after COVID-19 vaccination. This clonotype originated in a human donor who received a COVID-19 vaccine. V is TRBV19 and J is TRBJ1-1; D unresolved. The CDR3 loop is CASSIGGGSGEAFF. In DNA form, the CDR3 reads TGTGCCAGTAGTATAGGGGGAGGGAGCGGTGAAGCTTTCTTT.